A selection of T cell receptor beta chains follows, all from one sample in a study of T cells in tuberculosis. This table comes from immunoSEQ multiplex PCR, and its TCRdb copy is limited to in-frame clones, with some not included. The sample has 33,000 or so clones, over 90% seen once. Input material: PBMCs. Source of these receptors: a donor aged 10-35 years with latent tuberculosis or without tuberculosis infection. CDR3s include the opening cysteine and the closing phenylalanine or tryptophan. Each record gives: V gene, clone size, J gene, D gene, CDR3 protein, CDR3 DNA. A D gene is named only where the DNA matches it firmly. The listing skips clone size in some rows; elsewhere it reads once, few, many or a size class.

>TRBV7-6|few|TRBJ2-7|NA
CASSSLWGVREQYF
TGTGCCAGCAGCTCACTTTGGGGGGTTCGGGAGCAGTACTTC
>TRBV9|NA|TRBJ1-1|NA
CASSVEMDDRPLEAFF
TGTGCCAGCAGCGTAGAAATGGACGACAGGCCCCTAGAAGCTTTCTTT
>TRBV27|NA|TRBJ1-5|TRBD1
CASSLRTGFQPQHF
TGTGCCAGCAGTTTAAGGACAGGGTTTCAGCCCCAGCATTTT
>TRBV5-1|NA|TRBJ2-7|TRBD1
CASSLTRNRGKAHEQYF
TGCGCCAGCAGCTTGACGAGGAACAGGGGTAAGGCCCACGAGCAGTACTTC
>TRBV5-1|NA|TRBJ1-2|NA
CASSLTRGSNYGYTF
TGCGCCAGCAGCTTGACCCGAGGGAGTAACTATGGCTACACCTTC
>TRBV5-4|NA|TRBJ1-2|NA
CASSGSAGYTF
TGTGCCAGCAGCGGGAGCGCGGGCTACACCTTC
>TRBV5-5|few|TRBJ1-6|TRBD1
CASTSITGGGSPLHF
TGTGCCAGCACCTCAATCACAGGGGGTGGTTCACCCCTCCACTTT
>TRBV5-1|medium-sized|TRBJ1-2|NA
CASSSSGGYGYTF
TGCGCCAGCAGTTCGTCCGGAGGCTATGGCTACACCTTC
>TRBV18|NA|TRBJ1-4|NA
CASSPSQGGSTNEKLFF
TGTGCCAGCTCACCGAGTCAGGGCGGATCAACTAATGAAAAACTGTTTTTT
>TRBV27|NA|TRBJ2-7|NA
CASSFGGSYEQYF
TGTGCCAGCAGTTTCGGGGGCTCCTACGAGCAGTACTTC
>TRBV2|NA|TRBJ1-2|NA
CASVDADRTYGYTF
TGTGCCAGCGTAGACGCCGACAGAACTTATGGCTACACCTTC
>TRBV7-2|NA|TRBJ2-3|NA
CASSLAYRRGGADTQYF
TGTGCCAGCAGCTTAGCTTATCGCAGGGGAGGGGCAGATACGCAGTATTTT
>TRBV19|NA|TRBJ2-7|NA
CASSIDGGGGLYEQYF
TGTGCCAGTAGTATTGATGGGGGAGGCGGGTTGTACGAGCAGTACTTC
>TRBV19|once|TRBJ1-2|NA
CASSPEFYGYTF
TGTGCCAGTAGTCCCGAGTTCTATGGCTACACCTTC
>TRBV15|once|TRBJ2-7|TRBD2
CATATSGGAPYEQYF
TGTGCCACCGCGACTAGCGGGGGGGCCCCCTACGAGCAGTACTTC
>TRBV5-4|NA|TRBJ1-2|NA
CASRTSGVYGYTF
TGTGCCAGCAGAACCTCAGGGGTCTATGGCTACACCTTC
>TRBV7-2|NA|TRBJ1-2|TRBD1
CASRPGTGGTRNYGYTF
TGTGCCAGCAGGCCCGGGACAGGGGGTACCCGCAACTATGGCTACACCTTC
>TRBV6-1|NA|TRBJ2-3|NA
CASMEGPITDTQYF
TGTGCCTCCATGGAGGGACCCATCACAGATACGCAGTATTTT
>TRBV7-2|NA|TRBJ1-1|TRBD1
CASSWGTGFNTEAFF
TGTGCCAGCAGCTGGGGGACAGGGTTTAACACTGAAGCTTTCTTT
>TRBV6-4|once|TRBJ1-3|NA
CASRPTGDSGNTIYF
TGTGCCAGCAGGCCCACAGGCGACTCTGGAAACACCATATATTTT
>TRBV2|few|TRBJ1-5|NA
CASSGGDSNQPQHF
TGTGCCAGCAGTGGAGGTGATAGCAATCAGCCCCAGCATTTT
>TRBV5-6|NA|TRBJ1-4|NA
CASSLTRRTEDEKLFF
TGTGCCAGCAGCTTGACAAGGAGGACGGAAGATGAAAAACTGTTTTTT
>TRBV6-5|NA|TRBJ2-2|TRBD2
CASSRTSASGELFF
TGTGCCAGCAGCAGGACTAGCGCATCCGGGGAGCTGTTTTTT
>TRBV15|NA|TRBJ2-6|NA
CATSRADRRFVAGANVLTF
TGTGCCACCAGCAGAGCCGACAGGCGGTTCGTTGCTGGGGCCAACGTCCTGACTTTC
>TRBV10-3|NA|TRBJ1-5|NA
CATQGPSGNQPQHF
TGTGCCACCCAGGGCCCGTCCGGCAATCAGCCCCAGCATTTT
>TRBV12-5|NA|TRBJ1-6|NA
CASGLGGGREDSPLHF
TGTGCTAGTGGTTTGGGCGGGGGACGGGAGGATTCACCCCTCCACTTT
>TRBV29-1|NA|TRBJ1-1|TRBD1
CSVPYGTANTEAFF
TGCAGCGTCCCCTACGGGACAGCGAACACTGAAGCTTTCTTT
>TRBV19|NA|TRBJ1-3|TRBD1
CASSVTGGSGNTIYF
TGTGCCAGTAGTGTCACAGGGGGGTCTGGAAACACCATATATTTT
>TRBV6-5|NA|TRBJ2-3|NA
CASSYSGGSTDTQYF
TGTGCCAGCAGTTACTCGGGGGGTAGCACAGATACGCAGTATTTT
>TRBV5-6|NA|TRBJ1-2|NA
CASRADKQGYTF
TGTGCCAGCAGAGCAGACAAACAGGGCTACACCTTC
>TRBV25-1|NA|TRBJ2-7|NA
CASSDFRDGGAYEQYF
TGTGCCAGCAGTGACTTCCGGGACGGGGGAGCCTACGAGCAGTACTTC
>TRBV4-1|NA|TRBJ1-2|NA
CASSPNTGDYGYTF
TGCGCCAGCAGCCCAAATACAGGAGACTATGGCTACACCTTC
>TRBV9|NA|TRBJ2-3|TRBD2
CASSVGIAGGRQASTDTQYF
TGTGCCAGCAGCGTAGGTATAGCGGGGGGCCGCCAGGCCAGCACAGATACGCAGTATTTT
>TRBV13|once|TRBJ2-5|NA
CASSAHPPGEETQYF
TGTGCCAGCAGCGCGCACCCCCCAGGTGAAGAGACCCAGTACTTC
>TRBV11-2|NA|TRBJ2-5|TRBD1
CASSLAWTGGQETQYF
TGTGCCAGCAGCTTAGCCTGGACAGGGGGCCAAGAGACCCAGTACTTC
>TRBV2|NA|TRBJ1-1|NA
CASSGSWAADTEAFF
TGTGCCAGCAGTGGATCGTGGGCAGCGGACACTGAAGCTTTCTTT
>TRBV19|NA|TRBJ2-2|NA
CASSIERRSTGELFF
TGTGCCAGTAGTATAGAGCGTAGATCCACCGGGGAGCTGTTTTTT
>TRBV7-3|once|TRBJ2-3|TRBD2
CASMIAGGTDTQYF
TGTGCCAGCATGATAGCGGGGGGCACAGATACGCAGTATTTT
>TRBV7-2|NA|TRBJ2-3|NA
CASSLVPGSTDTQYF
TGTGCCAGCAGCTTAGTTCCGGGGAGCACAGATACGCAGTATTTT
>TRBV5-1|NA|TRBJ1-2|NA
CASSRTSNYGYTF
TGCGCCAGCAGCCGGACATCTAACTATGGCTACACCTTC
>TRBV6-1|NA|TRBJ1-2|TRBD1
CASKPTGFDGYTF
TGTGCCAGCAAACCGACAGGGTTCGATGGCTACACCTTC
>TRBV9|NA|TRBJ1-4|NA
CASSPGGGSTNEKLFF
TGTGCCAGCAGCCCCGGGGGAGGGTCAACTAATGAAAAACTGTTTTTT
>TRBV30|NA|TRBJ1-1|NA
CAWSVPGVVTEAFF
TGTGCCTGGAGTGTACCAGGGGTGGTTACTGAAGCTTTCTTT
>TRBV6-1|NA|TRBJ1-1|TRBD1
CASSDRGHTRTSTEAFF
TGTGCCAGCAGTGACAGGGGGCACACCCGAACCAGCACTGAAGCTTTCTTT
>TRBV2|NA|TRBJ2-2|TRBD2
CAARARSGGWTGELFF
TGTGCGGCCCGAGCGCGTAGCGGGGGGTGGACCGGGGAGCTGTTTTTT
>TRBV30|NA|TRBJ1-2|TRBD1
CAWRSMGQGVKGYTF
TGTGCCTGGAGGAGCATGGGACAGGGGGTGAAAGGCTACACCTTC
>TRBV7-3|once|TRBJ2-7|NA
CASSPGGPGIYEQYF
TGTGCCAGCAGCCCGGGGGGCCCTGGGATATACGAGCAGTACTTC
>TRBV11-2|NA|TRBJ2-3|NA
CASSLDLPDTQYF
TGTGCCAGCAGCTTAGATCTCCCAGATACGCAGTATTTT
>TRBV25-1|NA|TRBJ2-5|NA
CASSEWSRGPQETQYF
TGTGCCAGCAGTGAATGGTCGCGGGGGCCCCAAGAGACCCAGTACTTC
>TRBV6-1|NA|TRBJ1-5|TRBD1
CASKTGIIGNQPQHF
TGTGCCAGCAAGACAGGGATCATCGGCAATCAGCCCCAGCATTTT
>TRBV6-6|NA|TRBJ2-3|NA
CASSYSRGARDTQYF
TGTGCCAGCAGTTACAGTAGGGGCGCGAGGGATACGCAGTATTTT
>TRBV7-9|NA|TRBJ1-1|NA
CASSPPNSPNTEAFF
TGTGCCAGCAGCCCCCCCAATAGTCCAAACACTGAAGCTTTCTTT
>TRBV6-1|NA|TRBJ1-5|TRBD1
CASSEARGGQLSNQPQHF
TGTGCCAGCAGTGAAGCGCGGGGGGGACAGCTTAGCAATCAGCCCCAGCATTTT
>TRBV7-2|NA|TRBJ2-7|NA
CASSLVSRRDGDSYEQYF
TGTGCCAGCAGCTTAGTCTCGAGGAGGGACGGCGACTCCTACGAGCAGTACTTC
>TRBV4-3|NA|TRBJ2-2|TRBD2
CASSQVALAGGNTGELFF
TGCGCCAGCAGCCAAGTTGCGTTAGCGGGGGGGAACACCGGGGAGCTGTTTTTT
>TRBV7-9|NA|TRBJ1-6|NA
CASFNDFGNSPLHF
TGTGCCAGCTTCAACGACTTTGGGAATTCACCCCTCCACTTT
>TRBV14|once|TRBJ1-3|TRBD1
CASSHWDRHSSGNTIYF
TGTGCCAGCAGCCATTGGGACAGGCACTCATCTGGAAACACCATATATTTT
>TRBV2|NA|TRBJ2-2|NA
CASSDPTGYGELFF
TGTGCCAGCAGTGATCCAACAGGGTACGGGGAGCTGTTTTTT
>TRBV19|NA|TRBJ1-1|TRBD1
CASSMDRGPMNTEAFF
TGTGCCAGTAGTATGGACAGGGGACCGATGAACACTGAAGCTTTCTTT